The 10 T cell receptor beta chains listed next were all sequenced from one sample in a study of blood T cell repertoires in COVID-19. Clones were read by immunoSEQ multiplex PCR, and TCRdb kept only the in-frame ones, dropping some. The sample has fewer than 350,000 clones, about 87% seen once. The sequenced sample was peripheral blood. The receptors were sampled from a man in his thirties or forties with COVID-19, enrolled during active disease.

This clone was found once. This rearrangement joins TRBV6-5 to TRBJ2-7; the match to TRBD2 covers 12 bases. The length of the CDR3 is 13 residues. Germline assignment: CDR1 MNHEY and CDR2 SVGAGI. The trim removed 7 bases at V and 6 bases at J, leaving 4 bases unmatched. In DNA, the CDR3 is TGTGCCAGCAATCCGGGACTAGCGGGCGAGCAGTACTTC. Its translation: CASNPGLAGEQYF.

The chain carries TRBV18 and TRBJ2-7, with a possible D match to TRBD1 (6 bases). Deletions cut 5 bases from V and 3 bases from J, with 14 bases between. Germline V gene sequence: CDR1 KGHSH, CDR2 LQKENI. This CDR3 comprises 14 residues. For the CDR3, the DNA is TGTGCCAGCTCATCGTGGACAGAGTTCTACGAGCAGTACTTC. Protein sequence: CASSSWTEFYEQYF.

The chain combines TRBV7-3 with TRBJ2-3, with 11 bases fitting TRBD2. CDR1 and CDR2 (germline): SGHTA, FQGTGA. V was clipped by 5 bases and J by 5 bases; unmatched bases: 6. This CDR3 spans 15 amino acids. The CDR3 DNA reads as TGTGCCAGCAGCCCTACCGGGACTAGCGGAGATACGCAGTATTTT. It yields the protein CASSPTGTSGDTQYF.

The V and J genes are TRBV20-1 and TRBJ2-7; 9 bases align to TRBD1. This CDR3 spans 10 amino acids. Germline trimming cut 7 bases from V and 13 bases from J; bases unmatched to any gene: 8. CDR1 DFQATT and CDR2 SNEGSKA come from the germline V gene (reference sequence). The CDR3 DNA follows: TGCAGTGTTAACCGGGACAGGGAATACTTC. It translates to CSVNRDREYF.

V gene TRBV29-1 combines with J gene TRBJ1-1; tentative D call: TRBD1 (6 bases). V was clipped by 5 bases and J by 11 bases, with 18 bases between them. The germline gives CDR1 SQVTM, CDR2 ANQGSEA. CDR3 size: 12 residues. CDR3 protein: CSVSIIARGAFF. For the CDR3, the DNA is TGCAGCGTTTCTATCATTGCAAGGGGGGCTTTCTTT.

V is TRBV27 and J is TRBJ1-4; D perhaps matches TRBD1 (5 bases). Germline V lookup: CDR1 MNHEY, CDR2 SMNVEV (reference sequence). The CDR3 loop spans 15 amino acids. V was cut by 0 bases and J by 7 bases, with 12 bases left in between. DNA for the CDR3: TGTGCCAGCAGTTTATCCGACAGTCTTAGTGAAAAACTGTTTTTT. It is translated as CASSLSDSLSEKLFF.

The V gene is TRBV7-6, the J gene TRBJ1-4; no firm D call. The CDR3 runs to 15 residues. The germline gives CDR1 SGHVS, CDR2 FNYEAQ. The V end lost 3 bases, the J end lost 3 bases, and 11 bases lay between the germline ends. The CDR3 nucleotides are TGTGCCAGCAGCTTTGAGTCCGGGGCTAATGAAAAACTGTTTTTT. It is translated as CASSFESGANEKLFF.

The chain couples TRBV5-4 to TRBJ2-1, with 9 bases fitting TRBD2. This CDR3 has 15 amino acids. Germline-derived CDR1 and CDR2 are SGHNT and YYREEE (reference sequence). V shed 0 bases, J shed 6 bases, and the junction held 4 bases outside the gene matches. The CDR3 sequence: CASSLGGSGGNEQFF. The DNA for the CDR3 is TGTGCCAGCAGCTTGGGGGGTAGCGGGGGCAATGAGCAGTTCTTC.

The rearrangement links TRBV10-3 to TRBJ1-1, with TRBD1 identical over 8 bases. Looked up from germline, CDR1 is ENHRY and CDR2 is SYGVKD. J lost 2 bases, V lost 6 bases, and 5 bases had no gene match. This CDR3 is built from 14 residues. CDR3 DNA sequence: TGTGCCATCAGGAGCGACAGGGGTAACACTGAAGCTTTCTTT. It is translated as CAIRSDRGNTEAFF.

This rearrangement joins TRBV9 to TRBJ2-3, with 9 bases aligning to TRBD2. Germline CDR1 and CDR2: SGDLS and YYNGEE. This CDR3 is 16 amino acids long. The V segment lost 0 bases and the J segment 1 base; nucleotides outside the gene matches: 3. The CDR3 reads CASSVGAGGGTDTQYF. CDR3 bases: TGTGCCAGCAGCGTAGGAGCGGGAGGTGGCACAGATACGCAGTATTTT.